This T cell receptor (beta chain) appears in the sequencing data of a study of technical replicates of blood from four donors. TCRdb's copy holds only in-frame clones and misses some; the assay was immunoSEQ multiplex PCR. The repertoire includes 75,000 to 100,000 clones, 90% to 95% of them detected once, and over 0.25% sits in the top ten. The sequence was collected from a human donor in good health. Input material: T cells isolated from PBMCs.

CDR3 sequence (DNA): TGTGCCAGCAGCTTCCGACTAGCGGGAGTAGGCGAGACCCAGTACTTC. Its translation: CASSFRLAGVGETQYF. V is TRBV5-4 and J is TRBJ2-5, with TRBD2 matching over 12 bases. CDR1 and CDR2 (germline): SGHNT, YYREEE (reference sequence). With V trimmed by 2 bases and J by 5 bases, 7 bases remained unmatched. The CDR3 consists of 16 residues.